The clone carrying this T cell receptor (beta chain) was observed a handful of times. What it binds is not known. Germline V CDR1 and CDR2: MNHEY, SMNVEV (reference sequence). Trimming pared 6 bases from V and 4 bases from J, leaving 7 bases between. This CDR3 has 13 residues. The validation cohort, a group of some 120 subjects, included the donors and was separate from the approximately 660-subject first cohort. Sequenced by immunoSEQ multiplex PCR; TCRdb stores in-frame clones only, minus some. The data hold some 320,000 clones, with about nine tenths observed a single time. The sample originates from a study of cytomegalovirus exposure and HLA in healthy donors. About the study: A later analysis reported the same platform for the 100 to 150 validation repertoires and the 500 to 750 first-cohort repertoires. The study, taken as a whole, reports: In a later analysis, first-cohort TCR clusters were found to tend to co-occur in the roughly 120 validation repertoires. It was approximately 150 TCR beta chains that were listed as cytomegalovirus-associated.

The chain has TRBV27 and TRBJ1-6; D ambiguous. The specimen was PBMCs. The sequence was collected from a woman aged 25-40 years in good health and CMV-seropositive. The CDR3 spells CASRGGYNSPLHF. As DNA, the CDR3 is TGTGCCAGCAGGGGCGGGTATAATTCACCCCTCCACTTT.